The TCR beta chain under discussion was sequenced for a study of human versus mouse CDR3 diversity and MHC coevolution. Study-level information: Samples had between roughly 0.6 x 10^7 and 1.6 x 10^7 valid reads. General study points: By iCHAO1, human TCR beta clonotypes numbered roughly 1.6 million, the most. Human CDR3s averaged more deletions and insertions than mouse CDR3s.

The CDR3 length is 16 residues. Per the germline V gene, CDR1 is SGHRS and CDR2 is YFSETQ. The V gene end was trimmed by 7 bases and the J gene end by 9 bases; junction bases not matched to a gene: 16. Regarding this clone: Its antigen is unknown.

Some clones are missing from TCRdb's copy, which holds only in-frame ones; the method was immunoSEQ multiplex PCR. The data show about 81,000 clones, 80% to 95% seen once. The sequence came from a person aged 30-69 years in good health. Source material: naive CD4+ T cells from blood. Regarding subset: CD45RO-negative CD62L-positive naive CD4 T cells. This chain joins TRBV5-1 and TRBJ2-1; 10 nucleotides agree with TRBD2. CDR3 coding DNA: TGCGCCAGCGCCTTTTCTGGGACTAGCGAGGGGGGTGAGCAGTTCTTC. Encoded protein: CASAFSGTSEGGEQFF.